These 5 T cell receptor beta chains share one sample of origin, sequenced in a study of T-cell memory formation after mild COVID-19. TCRdb recomputed calls from the 5' RACE reads with MiXCR, one row per CDR3 protein. In the table there are 350,000 to 500,000 distinct CDR3 sequences, roughly 18% of which are singletons. Sequencing was done on a sample of PBMCs or a T cell subset sorted from them (not recorded which). The receptors stem from a man aged 18 to 30 who had mild COVID-19 (a few samples of this study predate the infection). Cell type and time point are not known.

The chain couples TRBV7-2 to TRBJ1-2; TRBD1 aligns across 8 bases. Germline V CDR1 and CDR2: SGHTA, FQGNSA. The V segment lost 1 base and the J segment 3 bases; nucleotides outside the gene matches: 4. There are 15 residues in the CDR3. CDR3 sequence reads: CASSLVPDRDYGYTF. Written as DNA, the CDR3 is TGTGCCAGCAGCTTAGTACCGGACAGGGACTATGGCTACACCTTC.

This clonotype was seen many times. J is TRBJ2-2 and V is TRBV4-2, with no clear D. CDR3 length: 12 amino acids. The V gene's germline CDR1 is LGHNA and CDR2 YNFKEQ. Trimming removed 0 bases from V and 7 bases from J, with 3 bases in between. CDR3 region: CASSQDYGELFF. The CDR3 bases are TGTGCCAGCAGCCAAGACTACGGGGAGCTGTTTTTT.

Only a few counts were recorded for this clonotype. The rearrangement joins TRBV4-1 to TRBJ1-6; 8 bases line up with TRBD1. The CDR3 loop spans 15 amino acids. Unmatched junction bases numbered 6, after V lost 4 bases and J lost 7 bases. Germline CDR1 reads MGHRA; CDR2 reads YSYEKL. CDR3 DNA: TGCGCCAGCAGCCGAGGACAGGGAGCGAATTCACCCCTCCACTTT. It specifies CASSRGQGANSPLHF.

DNA for the CDR3: TGTGCCAGCAGCTCCGTTGATGGAGTAGAAGCTTTCTTT. It encodes CASSSVDGVEAFF. This chain connects TRBV7-9 to TRBJ1-1; D not resolved. The germline gives CDR1 SEHNR, CDR2 FQNEAQ (reference sequence). CDR3 length: 13 residues. V was clipped by 4 bases and J by 8 bases, with 14 bases between them.

This clonotype was detected a few times. The rearrangement uses TRBV7-2 and TRBJ2-5; tentatively, D is TRBD2 (5 bases). V shed 3 bases and J shed 4 bases, with 9 bases lying between them. The CDR3 totals 13 residues. Per the germline V gene, CDR1 is SGHTA and CDR2 is FQGNSA. The CDR3: CASSFSAGETQYF. CDR3 sequence (DNA): TGTGCCAGCAGCTTTTCCGCGGGAGAGACCCAGTACTTC.